This TCR beta chain was sequenced during a study of cytomegalovirus exposure and HLA in healthy donors. The study ran its PCR with 60 Vbeta and 13 Jbeta primers. TCRdb's table, derived via immunoSEQ multiplex PCR, lists solely in-frame clones and lacks some. Of about 170,000 clones in the sample, more than 60% were seen once. Concerning this clone itself: Distinct nucleotide sequences in the sample also encode this CDR3.

Germline V gives CDR1 LNHDA, CDR2 SQIVND (reference sequence). This CDR3 comprises 15 residues. The ends lost 5 bases at V and 3 bases at J; junction bases unmatched: 8. This sequence joins TRBV19 and TRBJ1-2; TRBD1 matches at 8 bases. The sequenced sample was PBMCs. This receptor was taken from a woman in her fifties or sixties in good health and CMV-seropositive. The CDR3 reads CASSPRTGKYYGYTF. The CDR3 DNA sequence: TGTGCCAGTAGTCCTCGGACAGGGAAGTACTATGGCTACACCTTC.